This T cell receptor (beta chain) was observed in a study of shared clonotypes between healthy human individuals. Positive CCR7 selection of CD45RO-negative cells yielded the naive CD8 cells, and terminally differentiated effector memory CD45RA+ cells were excluded. Study-level points and caveats: Owing to a small donor count, the genetic and exposure-history diversity represented was limited.

With respect to this clone: Its antigen is not known.

V was trimmed by 6 bases and J by 0 bases, leaving 9 bases between them. From germline, CDR1 is MNHEY and CDR2 SMNVEV (reference sequence). This CDR3 contains 13 residues. The authors distributed each subset's genomic DNA evenly over several immunoSEQ plates. The data were produced by immunoSEQ multiplex PCR, yet TCRdb's version contains in-frame clones alone and is incomplete. This repertoire shows about 2.1 million clones, roughly 91% found once; its top ten account for 1.5% to 2%. What was sequenced was naive CD8+ T cells from PBMCs. The chain joins TRBV27 to TRBJ2-7; D unclear. This TCR was recovered from a man aged 18 to 30 in good health. Some clones in this sample may be carry-over from other donors' samples. DNA of the CDR3: TGTGCCAGCAGCAGGCAGAGCTCCTACGAGCAGTACTTC. Its translation is CASSRQSSYEQYF.